One sample yielded the 12 T cell receptor beta chains listed below, sequenced in a study of OX40 agonist ivuxolimab in advanced cancers. Only in-frame clones appear in the TCRdb table, and some are missing; sequencing was by immunoSEQ multiplex PCR. The sample has under 25,000 clones, approximately 80% seen once; the top ten hold roughly 30%. The source was CD4+ or CD8+ T cells sorted from blood, collected in a trial of the OX40 agonist ivuxolimab. All receptors come from an adult with an advanced solid tumor such as melanoma, head and neck, liver or kidney cancer.

The V and J genes are TRBV18 and TRBJ1-3; D is undetermined. The germline CDR1 and CDR2 sequences are KGHSH and LQKENI. This CDR3 has 14 residues. V was trimmed by 3 bases and J by 3 bases, leaving 9 bases between them. CDR3 amino acids: CASSPGGFGNTIYF. The CDR3 coding sequence is TGTGCCAGCTCACCGGGAGGTTTTGGAAACACCATATATTTT.

The chain joins TRBV25-1 to TRBJ2-1; 11 nucleotides align to TRBD2. CDR3 length: 18 residues. Germline-derived CDR1 and CDR2 are MGHDK and SYGVNS. The J segment lost 4 bases and the V segment lost 4 bases, leaving 12 bases of the junction unmatched. Written as DNA, the CDR3 is TGTGCCAGCAGTGCGCGAAGTAGCGGGAGGGCCCGGTACAATGAGCAGTTCTTC. This encodes CASSARSSGRARYNEQFF. Drawing the rest from reference TRBV25-1 and TRBJ2-1, the complete variable domain is EADIYQTPRYLVIGTGKKITLECSQTMGHDKMYWYQQDPGMELHLIHYSYGVNSTEKGDLSSESTVSRIRTEHFPLTLESARPSHTSQYLCASSARSSGRARYNEQFFGPGTRLTVL.

This rearrangement joins TRBV18 to TRBJ2-5; TRBD2 matches at 11 bases. V dropped 6 bases and J dropped 5; count of bases not matched to a gene: 14. The germline gives CDR1 KGHSH, CDR2 LQKENI. The CDR3 has 17 amino acids. The CDR3 DNA reads TGTGCCAGCTCCCAGATGTGGGGACTAGCGGAGGGGGAGACCCAGTACTTC. This codes for CASSQMWGLAEGETQYF.

The J gene is TRBJ2-7, the V gene TRBV12-1; TRBD2, as called in the table, went unchecked against the DNA. TRBV12-1 is noted as a pseudogene. The CDR3 has 16 amino acids. CDR3 sequence (DNA): TGTGCCAGCAGCTTCAACCCCAGCGGGGCGGGTCACGAGCAGTACTTC. Amino acid sequence: CASSFNPSGAGHEQYF.

The J gene is TRBJ2-7, the V gene TRBV5-1, with 8 nucleotides matching TRBD1. This CDR3 comprises 14 residues. Trimming at V came to 4 bases and at J to 3 bases, leaving 6 bases not matched to a gene. CDR1 is SGHRS and CDR2 is YFSETQ in the germline V gene. The CDR3 nucleotides are TGCGCCAGCAGCACGGGAGACAGGGGCTACGAGCAGTACTTC. This codes for CASSTGDRGYEQYF.

Points on this clone: One end of the junction is discordant with germline, which a read error may explain. This specimen includes other DNA sequences encoding the same CDR3. The rearrangement joins TRBV7-9 to TRBJ2-6, with D possibly matching TRBD1 (6 bases). The CDR3 has 19 residues. Germline V gene sequence: CDR1 SEHNR, CDR2 FQNEAQ (reference sequence). In nucleotides, the CDR3 is TGTGCCAGCAGCCCCTATTTAAGTACAGGGAACCCTGGGGCCAACGTCTTGACTTTC. Its protein product is CASSPYLSTGNPGANVLTF. Complete variable domain (other parts from reference TRBV7-9 and TRBJ2-6): DTGVSQNPRHKITKRGQNVTFRCDPISEHNRLYWYRQTLGQGPEFLTYFQNEAQLEKSRLLSDRFSAERPKGSFSTLEIQRTEQGDSAMYLCASSPYLSTGNPGANVLTFGAGSRLTVL.

The rearrangement joins TRBV18 to TRBJ2-7; D is possibly TRBD2 (6 bases). V was cut by 0 bases and J by 0 bases, with 9 bases left in between. Germline lookup yields CDR1 KGHSH and CDR2 LQKENI. The CDR3 spans 15 residues. CDR3 amino acids: CASSPPGGFSYEQYF. The DNA of the CDR3 is TGTGCCAGCTCACCACCGGGGGGATTCTCCTACGAGCAGTACTTC. Using reference TRBV18 and TRBJ2-7 for the parts outside the CDR3, the full variable domain is NAGVMQNPRHLVRRRGQEARLRCSPMKGHSHVYWYRQLPEEGLKFMVYLQKENIIDESGMPKERFSAEFPKEGPSILRIQQVVRGDSAAYFCASSPPGGFSYEQYFGPGTRLTVT.

J is TRBJ2-2 and V is TRBV10-2, with 10 bases that match TRBD1. The CDR3 has 15 amino acids. The V gene end was trimmed by 7 bases and the J gene end by 4 bases; junction bases not matched to a gene: 6. The germline CDR1 and CDR2 sequences are WSHSY and SAAADI. This CDR3 is CASKLGQGGTGELFF. The CDR3 DNA is TGCGCCAGCAAATTAGGACAGGGGGGCACCGGGGAGCTGTTTTTT.

The gene calls are TRBV6-5 and TRBJ1-5; maybe TRBD1 (6 bases). CDR3 length: 15 amino acids. Trimming stripped 5 bases from V and 7 bases from J, with 18 bases between. In germline, CDR1 is MNHEY, CDR2 SVGAGI. This CDR3 is CASSRDHTGTQPQHF. The DNA of the CDR3 is TGTGCCAGCAGTCGGGACCACACAGGGACGCAGCCCCAGCATTTT.

The genes are TRBV5-1 and TRBJ2-2; possible D gene TRBD1, 5 bases. The CDR3 covers 18 residues. Germline CDR1 reads SGHRS; CDR2 reads YFSETQ. Trimming removed 4 bases from V and 0 bases from J, with 19 bases in between. Here the CDR3 reads CASSPSYSGWSNTGELFF. CDR3 bases: TGCGCCAGCAGCCCCTCTTATTCAGGGTGGTCGAACACCGGGGAGCTGTTTTTT.

This chain connects TRBV11-1 to TRBJ1-2; 9 nucleotides agree with TRBD1. The CDR3 has 12 residues. Germline loops: CDR1 SGHAT, CDR2 FQDESV (reference sequence). The junction had 4 bases not matched to a gene; V was cut back by 5 bases and J by 9 bases. The CDR3 spells CASSTQGASYTF. The CDR3 coding sequence is TGTGCCAGCAGCACACAGGGGGCCAGCTACACCTTC.

J is TRBJ2-7 and V is TRBV4-1; TRBD1 aligns across 7 bases. V shed 0 bases, J shed 2 bases, and the junction held 1 base outside the gene matches. The CDR3 contains 14 residues. Germline CDR1 MGHRA, CDR2 YSYEKL. CDR3 sequence: CASSQERGPYEQYF. CDR3 DNA: TGCGCCAGCAGCCAAGAAAGGGGGCCCTACGAGCAGTACTTC.